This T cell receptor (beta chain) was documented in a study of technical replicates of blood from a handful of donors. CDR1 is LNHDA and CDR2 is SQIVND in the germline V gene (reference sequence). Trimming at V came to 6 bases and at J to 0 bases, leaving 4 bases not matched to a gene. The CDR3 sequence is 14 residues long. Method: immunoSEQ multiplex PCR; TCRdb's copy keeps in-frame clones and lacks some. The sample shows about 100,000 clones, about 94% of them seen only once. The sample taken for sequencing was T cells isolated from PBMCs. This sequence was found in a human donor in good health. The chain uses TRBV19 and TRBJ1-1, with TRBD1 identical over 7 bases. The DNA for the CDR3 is TGTGCCAGTAGCCCGACAGGGTTGAACACTGAAGCTTTCTTT. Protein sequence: CASSPTGLNTEAFF.